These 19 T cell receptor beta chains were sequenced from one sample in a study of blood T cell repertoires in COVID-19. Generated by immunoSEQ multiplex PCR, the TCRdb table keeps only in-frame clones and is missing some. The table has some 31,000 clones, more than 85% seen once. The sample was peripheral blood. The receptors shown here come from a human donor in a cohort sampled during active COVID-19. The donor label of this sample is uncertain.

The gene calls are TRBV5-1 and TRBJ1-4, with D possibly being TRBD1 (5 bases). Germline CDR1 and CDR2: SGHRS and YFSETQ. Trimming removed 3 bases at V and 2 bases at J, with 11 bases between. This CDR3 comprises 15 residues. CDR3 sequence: CASSYQGSTNEKLFF. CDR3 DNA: TGCGCCAGCAGCTATCAGGGCTCGACTAATGAAAAACTGTTTTTT.

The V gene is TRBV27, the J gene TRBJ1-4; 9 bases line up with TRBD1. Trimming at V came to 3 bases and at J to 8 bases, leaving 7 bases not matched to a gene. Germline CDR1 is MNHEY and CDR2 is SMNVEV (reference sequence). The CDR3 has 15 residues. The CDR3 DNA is TGTGCCAGCAGTTTCGCCGGGACAGGGCGCGAAAAACTGTTTTTT. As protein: CASSFAGTGREKLFF. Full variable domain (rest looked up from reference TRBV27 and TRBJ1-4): EAQVTQNPRYLITVTGKKLTVTCSQNMNHEYMSWYRQDPGLGLRQIYYSMNVEVTDKGDVPEGYKVSRKEKRNFPLILESPSPNQTSLYFCASSFAGTGREKLFFGSGTQLSVL.

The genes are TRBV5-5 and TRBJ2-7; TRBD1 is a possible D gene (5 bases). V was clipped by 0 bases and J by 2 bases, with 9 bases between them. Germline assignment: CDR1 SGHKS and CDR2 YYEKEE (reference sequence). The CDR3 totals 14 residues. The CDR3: CASSLEGRAYEQYF. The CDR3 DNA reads TGTGCCAGCAGCTTGGAGGGCAGGGCCTACGAGCAGTACTTC.

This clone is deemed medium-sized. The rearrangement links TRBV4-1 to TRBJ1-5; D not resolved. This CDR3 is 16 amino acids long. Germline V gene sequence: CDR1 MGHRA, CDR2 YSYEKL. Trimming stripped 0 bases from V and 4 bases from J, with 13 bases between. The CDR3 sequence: CASSQDGGLPNQPQHF. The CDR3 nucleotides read TGCGCCAGCAGCCAAGACGGCGGACTACCAAATCAGCCCCAGCATTTT.

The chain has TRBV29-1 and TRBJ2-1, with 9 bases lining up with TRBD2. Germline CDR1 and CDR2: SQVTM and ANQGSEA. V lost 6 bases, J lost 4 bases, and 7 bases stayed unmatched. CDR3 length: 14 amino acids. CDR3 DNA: TGCAGCGTCGCCGGGACTAGCCGATACAATGAGCAGTTCTTC. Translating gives CSVAGTSRYNEQFF.

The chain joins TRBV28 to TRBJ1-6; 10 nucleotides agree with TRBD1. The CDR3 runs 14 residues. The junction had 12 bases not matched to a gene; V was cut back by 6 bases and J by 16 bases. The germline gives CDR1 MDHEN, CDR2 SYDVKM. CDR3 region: CASRIGGQGLSLHF. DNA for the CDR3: TGTGCCAGCAGAATAGGGGGACAGGGGCTGTCGCTCCACTTT.

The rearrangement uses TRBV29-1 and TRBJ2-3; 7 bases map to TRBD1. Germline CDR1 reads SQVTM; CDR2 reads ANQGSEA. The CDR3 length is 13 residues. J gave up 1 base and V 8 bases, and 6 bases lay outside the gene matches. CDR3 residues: CSPTGDGTDTQYF. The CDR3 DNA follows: TGCAGCCCCACAGGGGATGGCACAGATACGCAGTATTTT.

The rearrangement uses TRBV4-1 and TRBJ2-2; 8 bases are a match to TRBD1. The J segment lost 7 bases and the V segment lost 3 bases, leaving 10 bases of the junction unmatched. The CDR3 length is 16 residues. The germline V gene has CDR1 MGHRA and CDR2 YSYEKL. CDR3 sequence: CASSQGDRGKGGELFF. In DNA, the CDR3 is TGCGCCAGCAGCCAGGGCGACAGGGGTAAGGGCGGGGAGCTGTTTTTT.

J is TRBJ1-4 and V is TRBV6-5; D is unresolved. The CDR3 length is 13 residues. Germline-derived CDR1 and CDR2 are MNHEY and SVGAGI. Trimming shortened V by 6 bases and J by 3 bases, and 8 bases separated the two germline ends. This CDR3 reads CASSQQPNEKLFF. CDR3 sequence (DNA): TGTGCCAGCAGCCAACAACCTAATGAAAAACTGTTTTTT.

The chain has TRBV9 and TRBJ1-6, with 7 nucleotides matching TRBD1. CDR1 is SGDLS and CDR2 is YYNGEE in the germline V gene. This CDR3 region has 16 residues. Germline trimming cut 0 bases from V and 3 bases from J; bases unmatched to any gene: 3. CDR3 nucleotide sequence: TGTGCCAGCAGCGTAGGGGCAGGGGGCTATAATTCACCCCTCCACTTT. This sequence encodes CASSVGAGGYNSPLHF.

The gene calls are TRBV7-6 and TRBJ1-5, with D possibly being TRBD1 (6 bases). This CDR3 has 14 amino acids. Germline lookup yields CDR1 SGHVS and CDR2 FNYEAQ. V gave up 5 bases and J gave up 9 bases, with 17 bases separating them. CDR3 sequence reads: CASSLDRSLGPQHF. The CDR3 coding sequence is TGTGCCAGCAGCCTAGACAGGTCCTTGGGGCCCCAGCATTTT.

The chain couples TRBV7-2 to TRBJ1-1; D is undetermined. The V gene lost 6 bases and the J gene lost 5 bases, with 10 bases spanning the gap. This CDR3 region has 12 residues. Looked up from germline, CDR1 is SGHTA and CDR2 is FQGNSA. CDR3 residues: CASSFGETEAFF. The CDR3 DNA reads TGTGCCAGCAGTTTTGGGGAGACTGAAGCTTTCTTT. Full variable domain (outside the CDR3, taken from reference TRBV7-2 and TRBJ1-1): GAGVSQSPSNKVTEKGKDVELRCDPISGHTALYWYRQSLGQGLEFLIYFQGNSAPDKSGLPSDRFSAERTGGSVSTLTIQRTQQEDSAVYLCASSFGETEAFFGQGTRLTVV.

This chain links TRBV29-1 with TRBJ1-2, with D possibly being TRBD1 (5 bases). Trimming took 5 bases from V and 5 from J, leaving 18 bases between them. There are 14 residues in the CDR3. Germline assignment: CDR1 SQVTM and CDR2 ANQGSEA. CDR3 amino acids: CSVSRAGGDYGYTF. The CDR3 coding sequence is TGCAGCGTTTCCCGGGCCGGGGGAGATTATGGCTACACCTTC.

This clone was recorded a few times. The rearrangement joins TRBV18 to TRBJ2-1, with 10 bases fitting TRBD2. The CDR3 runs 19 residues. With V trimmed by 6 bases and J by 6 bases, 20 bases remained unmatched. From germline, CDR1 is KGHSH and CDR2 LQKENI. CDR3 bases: TGTGCCAGCTCCCTAATGGGCCCCCCCAGCGGGAGGGCCGTCAATGAGCAGTTCTTC. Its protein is CASSLMGPPSGRAVNEQFF.

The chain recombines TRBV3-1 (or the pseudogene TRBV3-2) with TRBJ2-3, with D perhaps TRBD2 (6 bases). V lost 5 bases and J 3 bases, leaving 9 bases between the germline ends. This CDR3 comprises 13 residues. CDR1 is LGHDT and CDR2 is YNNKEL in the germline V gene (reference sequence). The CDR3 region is CASSGRKTDTQYF. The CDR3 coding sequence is TGTGCCAGCAGCGGGAGGAAGACAGATACGCAGTATTTT.

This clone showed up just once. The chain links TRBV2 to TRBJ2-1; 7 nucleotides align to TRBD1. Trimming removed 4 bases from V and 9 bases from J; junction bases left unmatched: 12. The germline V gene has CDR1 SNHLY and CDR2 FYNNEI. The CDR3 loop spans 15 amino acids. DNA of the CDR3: TGTGCCAGCAGTGGTGACAGGGAAGTCGAGGGTGAGCAGTTCTTC. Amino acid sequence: CASSGDREVEGEQFF.

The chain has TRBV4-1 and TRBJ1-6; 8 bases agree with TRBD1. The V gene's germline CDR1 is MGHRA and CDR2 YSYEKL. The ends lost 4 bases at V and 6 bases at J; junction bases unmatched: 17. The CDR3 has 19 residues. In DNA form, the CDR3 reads TGCGCCAGCAGCCCTCCGGGACAGGAGTTCGTTATGGCTAATTCACCCCTCCACTTT. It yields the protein CASSPPGQEFVMANSPLHF.

The CDR3 sequence: CASSVEGYEQYF. The CDR3, as DNA: TGTGCCAGCAGCGTAGAGGGGTACGAGCAGTACTTC. The chain carries TRBV9 and TRBJ2-7; possibly TRBD1 for D (5 bases). The CDR3 is made up of 12 amino acids. Germline CDR1 and CDR2: SGDLS and YYNGEE. Trimming removed 0 bases from V and 4 bases from J, with 5 bases in between. Complete variable domain (other parts from reference TRBV9 and TRBJ2-7): DSGVTQTPKHLITATGQRVTLRCSPRSGDLSVYWYQQSLDQGLQFLIQYYNGEERAKGNILERFSAQQFPDLHSELNLSSLELGDSALYFCASSVEGYEQYFGPGTRLTVT.

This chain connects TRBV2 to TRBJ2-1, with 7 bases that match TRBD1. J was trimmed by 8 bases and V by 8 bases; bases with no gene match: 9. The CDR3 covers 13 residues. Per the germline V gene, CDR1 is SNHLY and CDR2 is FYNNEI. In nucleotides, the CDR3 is TGTGCCAGCGTCCCGACAGGGCCCCATGAGCAGTTCTTC. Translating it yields CASVPTGPHEQFF.